The entry below describes one TCR beta chain. Its antigen specificity is not known. Per-nucleotide qualities are absent, and no much larger clonotype sits a single base away. This entry is derived from a study of blood T cells in healthy people across ages (dated by TCRdb to between 2015 and 2017). Notes on the research overall: In model experiments, roughly one uniquely barcoded TCR beta cDNA molecule per two T cells was captured by template switching. Using deep sequencing normalized with unique cDNA molecular identifiers, the study measured how TCR beta repertoire diversity changes with age. The donors were divided into four age groups: young (average approximately 16 years), middle-aged (approximately 39), aged (roughly 60) and long-lived (around 80). Donors of different ages were randomly distributed across sequencing lanes to avoid experimental bias. For two donors (one aged 18 to 29 and one aged 80 or older), the study analyzed two additional independent replicas of 1 million unique cDNA reads from the same blood draw.

Including cysteine and phenylalanine, the CDR3 has 15 amino acids. This entry keeps only the CDR3 DNA: 45 bases, framed from base 1. Reading the germline V gene gives CDR1 SGHTA and CDR2 FQGNSA. What the study reported, not specific to this receptor: Donor CMV infection status was unknown, potentially confounding age-related changes in expanded clonotypes. Estimates of total diversity based on one million sequenced T cells were considered lower bounds and underestimates. The long-lived group showed more naive CD4+ T cells, fewer expanded clones and increased TCR diversity than the aged group, suggesting age selection. As age increased, observed TCR beta diversity per million T cells dropped in a roughly linear way, and a significant reduction was already evident by age roughly 36. Since profiling was done on bulk unsorted PBMCs, naive and antigen-experienced compartments could not be conclusively compared. A strong correlation was found between observed TCR beta diversity and the percentage of naive T cells measured by flow cytometry.

Libraries came from 5' RACE. Sequencing was carried out with an Illumina HiSeq 2500. A second PCR of roughly 6 to 12 cycles was performed with a sample-barcoded 5' primer and a J-beta primer mix. A template-switch 5' adaptor carrying 12 random nucleotides introduced a unique molecular identifier onto each TCR beta cDNA molecule. At least 2.5 million CDR3-containing paired-end reads were obtained from each sample. First-strand cDNA synthesis was performed from all RNA using the Mint cDNA synthesis kit, with priming by a TRBC-specific oligonucleotide. All cDNA was treated with uracil-DNA glycosylase and then went through a first 18-cycle PCR with the universal primers M1SS and BC2_uni_R. The original methods were these. Each sample was normalized by randomly selecting 1 million high-quality reads, each carrying a distinct molecular identifier. Reads sharing molecular identifiers were discarded rather than binned into consensus sequences. MiTCR, run with a Q25 quality threshold and the strictest error-elimination algorithm, handled CDR3 identification, clonotype clustering and error correction. A nonparametric unseen species model with Euler transformation was used to estimate lower-bound total TCR beta diversity. TCRdb passed the public sequencing reads through fastp at Q25 and MiXCR, retaining productive beta sequences. Every distinct CDR3 protein forms one entry, paired with its most common genes and DNA. TCRdb's processing, not the authors', yielded these V and J calls. The table for this sample lists roughly 1,300,000 distinct CDR3 sequences; almost 60% of them were counted only once. The top ten clonotypes cover 6.5% to 8% of the sample.

The donors were some 36 Caucasian individuals from Russia, aged 6 to 90 years, who were systemically healthy. Each donor gave around 9 milliliters of peripheral blood, collected into EDTA-treated Vacutainer tubes. Ficoll-Paque density-gradient centrifugation was used to isolate PBMCs, with at least 6.5 million obtained per sample. Total RNA, at least 5 micrograms per sample, was extracted from PBMCs with Trizol reagent. The percentages of naive CD45RAhigh/CD27high T cells were determined by flow cytometry on a PBMC aliquot from every donor. The chain was built from TRBV7-2 and TRBJ2-5, and 9 junctional nucleotides match TRBD2. TRBJ2-7 explains the end of the DNA better; the J call may be wrong. The specimen was blood. The receptor comes from a man younger than 35 in good health. The sequenced DNA is TGTGCCAGCAGCCGTCGGACTAGCGTCGCCTACGAGCAGTACTTC. It is translated as CASSRRTSVAYEQYF.